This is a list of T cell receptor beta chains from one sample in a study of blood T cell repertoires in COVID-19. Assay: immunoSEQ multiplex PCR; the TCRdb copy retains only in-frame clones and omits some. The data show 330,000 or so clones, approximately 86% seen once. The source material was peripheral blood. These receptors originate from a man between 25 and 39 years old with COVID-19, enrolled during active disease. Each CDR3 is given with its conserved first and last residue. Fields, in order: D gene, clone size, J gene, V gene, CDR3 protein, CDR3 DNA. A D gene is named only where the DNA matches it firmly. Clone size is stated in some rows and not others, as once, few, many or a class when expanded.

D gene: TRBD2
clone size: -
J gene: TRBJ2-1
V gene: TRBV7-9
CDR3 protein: CASSFKTSGIAYNEQFF
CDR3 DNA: TGTGCCAGCAGCTTTAAGACTAGCGGGATAGCATACAATGAGCAGTTCTTC

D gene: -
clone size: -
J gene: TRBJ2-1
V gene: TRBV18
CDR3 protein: CASSTGEASYNEQFF
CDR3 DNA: TGTGCCAGCTCAACGGGGGAAGCTAGCTACAATGAGCAGTTCTTC

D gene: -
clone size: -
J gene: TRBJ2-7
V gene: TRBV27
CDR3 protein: CASSLRVHYEQYF
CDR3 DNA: TGTGCCAGCAGTTTAAGAGTCCACTACGAGCAGTACTTC

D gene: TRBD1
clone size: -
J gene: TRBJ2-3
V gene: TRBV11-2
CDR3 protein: CASSSDRGPFTDTQYF
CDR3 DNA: TGTGCCAGCAGCTCGGACAGGGGTCCCTTCACAGATACGCAGTATTTT

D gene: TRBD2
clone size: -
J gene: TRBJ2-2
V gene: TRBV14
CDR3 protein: CASSQDEVAGVFTGELFF
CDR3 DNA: TGTGCCAGCAGCCAAGATGAGGTAGCGGGGGTTTTCACCGGGGAGCTGTTTTTT

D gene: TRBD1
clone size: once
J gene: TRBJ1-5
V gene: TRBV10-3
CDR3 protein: CASTDREDQPQHF
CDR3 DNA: TGTGCCAGTACCGACAGGGAAGATCAGCCCCAGCATTTT

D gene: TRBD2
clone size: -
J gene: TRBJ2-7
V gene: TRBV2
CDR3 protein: CASSERVRLANEQYF
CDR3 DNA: TGTGCCAGCAGTGAGAGGGTCCGACTAGCGAACGAGCAGTACTTC

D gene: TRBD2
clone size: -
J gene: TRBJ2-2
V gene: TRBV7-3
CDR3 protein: CASSLNPPPGGGELFF
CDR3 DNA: TGTGCCAGCAGCTTAAACCCCCCCCCGGGGGGCGGGGAGCTGTTTTTT

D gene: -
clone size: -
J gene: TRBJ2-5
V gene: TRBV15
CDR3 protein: CATSRGQTQETQYF
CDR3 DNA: TGTGCCACCAGCAGAGGACAGACTCAAGAGACCCAGTACTTC

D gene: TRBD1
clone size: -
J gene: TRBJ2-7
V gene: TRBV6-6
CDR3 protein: CASIPGQTFSYEQYF
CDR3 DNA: TGTGCCAGCATACCGGGACAGACCTTCTCCTACGAGCAGTACTTC

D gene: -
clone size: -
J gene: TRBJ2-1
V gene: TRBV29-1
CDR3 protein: CSVVSRQALSYNEQFF
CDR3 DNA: TGCAGCGTTGTTTCCCGACAGGCCTTATCCTACAATGAGCAGTTCTTC

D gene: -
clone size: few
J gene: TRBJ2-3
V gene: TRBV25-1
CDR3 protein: CASSEAGASTDTQYF
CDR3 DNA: TGTGCCAGCAGTGAAGCAGGGGCCAGCACAGATACGCAGTATTTT

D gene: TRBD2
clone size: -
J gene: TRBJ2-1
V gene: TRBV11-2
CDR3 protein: CASSFGTSGPMRQFF
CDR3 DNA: TGTGCCAGCAGCTTCGGCACTAGCGGCCCAATGAGGCAGTTCTTC

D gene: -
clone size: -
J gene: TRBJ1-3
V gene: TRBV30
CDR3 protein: CAWTLAISGNTIYF
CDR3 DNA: TGTGCCTGGACTCTGGCCATCTCTGGAAACACCATATATTTT

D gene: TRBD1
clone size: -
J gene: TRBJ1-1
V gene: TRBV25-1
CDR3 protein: CASMRGLDTEAFF
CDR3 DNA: TGTGCCAGCATGAGGGGGCTGGACACTGAAGCTTTCTTT

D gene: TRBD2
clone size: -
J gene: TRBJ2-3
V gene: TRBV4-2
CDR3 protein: CASSQAAGGGLDTQYF
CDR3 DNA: TGTGCCAGCAGCCAAGCGGCGGGAGGGGGGTTAGATACGCAGTATTTT

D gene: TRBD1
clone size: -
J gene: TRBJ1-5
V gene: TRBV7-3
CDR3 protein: CASSLNRGSGGPQHF
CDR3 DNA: TGTGCCAGCAGCTTAAACAGGGGAAGCGGAGGGCCCCAGCATTTT

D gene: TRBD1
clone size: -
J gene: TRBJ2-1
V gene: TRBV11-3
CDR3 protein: CASSRSGTGGDEQFF
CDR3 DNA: TGTGCCAGCAGCCGATCCGGGACAGGGGGGGATGAGCAGTTCTTC

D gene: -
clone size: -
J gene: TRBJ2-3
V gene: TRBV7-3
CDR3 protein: CASSSQGVSLDTQYF
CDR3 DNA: TGTGCCAGCAGCTCTCAGGGTGTATCATTGGATACGCAGTATTTT

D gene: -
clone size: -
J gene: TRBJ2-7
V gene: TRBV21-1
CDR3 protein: CASSKGGPVELAGGPPRYEQYF
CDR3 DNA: TGTGCCAGCAGCAAAGGAGGGCCCGTGGAACTAGCGGGAGGGCCCCCCCGTTACGAGCAGTACTTC

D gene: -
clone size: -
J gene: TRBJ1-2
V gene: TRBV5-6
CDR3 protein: CASSSPRETDYGYTF
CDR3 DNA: TGTGCCAGCAGCTCACCCCGGGAAACGGACTATGGCTACACCTTC

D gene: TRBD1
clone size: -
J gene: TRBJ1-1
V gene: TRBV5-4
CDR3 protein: CASSIDRGSNMNTEAFF
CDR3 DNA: TGTGCCAGCAGCATAGACAGGGGGTCCAACATGAACACTGAAGCTTTCTTT

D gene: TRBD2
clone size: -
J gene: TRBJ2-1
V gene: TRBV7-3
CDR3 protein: CASSLELAGGIDNEQFF
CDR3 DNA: TGTGCCAGCAGCTTAGAGTTAGCGGGGGGCATTGACAATGAGCAGTTCTTC

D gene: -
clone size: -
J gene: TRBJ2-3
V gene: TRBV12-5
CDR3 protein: CASGLVTTDTQYF
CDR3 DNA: TGTGCTAGTGGTTTGGTAACTACAGATACGCAGTATTTT

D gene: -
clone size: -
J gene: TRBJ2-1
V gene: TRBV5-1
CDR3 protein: CASSLGTDYNEQFF
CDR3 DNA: TGCGCCAGCTCCCTGGGCACGGATTACAATGAGCAGTTCTTC

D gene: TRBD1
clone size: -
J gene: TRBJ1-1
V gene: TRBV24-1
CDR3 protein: CATSHGGQGSNTEAFF
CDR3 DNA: TGTGCCACCAGCCATGGGGGACAGGGCAGTAACACTGAAGCTTTCTTT

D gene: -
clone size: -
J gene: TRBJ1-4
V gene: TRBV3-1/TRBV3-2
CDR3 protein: CASSHQGFNEKLFF
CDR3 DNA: TGTGCCAGCAGCCACCAGGGGTTCAATGAAAAACTGTTTTTT

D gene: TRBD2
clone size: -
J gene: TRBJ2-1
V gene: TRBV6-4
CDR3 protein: CASSDTAGEGNEQFF
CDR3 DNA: TGTGCCAGCAGTGACACTGCGGGAGAGGGCAATGAGCAGTTCTTC

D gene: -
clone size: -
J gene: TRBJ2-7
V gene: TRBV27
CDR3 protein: CASSLRDTVIYEQYF
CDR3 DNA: TGTGCCAGCAGCTTACGGGACACCGTTATCTACGAGCAGTACTTC

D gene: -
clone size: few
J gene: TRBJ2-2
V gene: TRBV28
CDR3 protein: CASRPTDRNTGELFF
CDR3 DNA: TGTGCCAGCCGCCCCACGGACAGGAACACCGGGGAGCTGTTTTTT

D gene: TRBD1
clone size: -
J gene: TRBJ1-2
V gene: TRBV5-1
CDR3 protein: CASSLGDSVGYGYTF
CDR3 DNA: TGCGCCAGCAGCTTGGGGGACAGCGTAGGCTATGGCTACACCTTC